Presented here are 17 T cell receptor beta chains from one specimen sequenced in a study of blood T cells in healthy people across ages. Next came a second PCR, run for about 6 to 12 cycles, which used a sample-barcoded 5' primer along with a J-beta primer mix. TCRdb reprocessed the 5' RACE reads via MiXCR and lists one record per CDR3 protein. The profile shows hundreds of thousands of distinct CDR3 sequences, roughly half of them singletons. The material sequenced was blood. These receptors came from a woman aged 80 or over in good health.

As concerns this clonotype: A read error may be the cause here, since a much bigger clone is one base away. The CDR3 DNA reads as TGCGCCAGCAGCTTTGCAGCTGTGGGGAAGGAGCAGTTCTTC. It codes for CASSFAAVGKEQFF. V and J are TRBV5-1 and TRBJ2-1, with D unresolved. V lost 2 bases and J 10 bases, leaving 16 bases between the germline ends. CDR3 length: 14 residues. In germline, CDR1 is SGHRS, CDR2 YFSETQ.

This clonotype was found many times. Here the CDR3 DNA reads TGCAGTGCTAGACAAGGGACCTTGGGGGCAGATACGCAGTATTTT. Translating it yields CSARQGTLGADTQYF. This chain joins TRBV20-1 and TRBJ2-3, with D possibly called TRBD1 or TRBD2 (5 bases each). CDR3 size: 15 residues. Germline V gene lookup returns CDR1 DFQATT and CDR2 SNEGSKA (reference sequence). The germline V and J ends were trimmed by 2 bases and 4 bases, with 16 bases remaining between them.

This clonotype was counted many times. The chain employs TRBV20-1 and TRBJ2-1; 8 bases line up with TRBD2. The CDR3 contains 13 residues. V gave up 3 bases and J gave up 8 bases; unmatched junction bases: 6. Germline V gene data show CDR1 as DFQATT and CDR2 as SNEGSKA (reference sequence). CDR3 nucleotide sequence: TGCAGTGCTAGCGGGGGGGCCATGTATGAGCAGTTCTTC. This encodes CSASGGAMYEQFF.

The rearrangement uses TRBV4-1 and TRBJ2-1; 10 bases line up with TRBD2. The CDR3 has 16 residues. V dropped 2 bases and J dropped 8; count of bases not matched to a gene: 9. Germline loops: CDR1 MGHRA, CDR2 YSYEKL. The DNA of the CDR3 is TGCGCCAGCAGCCAAACTTCCGCACTAGCGGGGTATGAGCAGTTCTTC. Residues: CASSQTSALAGYEQFF.

The chain carries TRBV27 and TRBJ2-7, with D possibly being TRBD1 (5 bases). TRBJ2-5 explains the end of the DNA better; the J call may be wrong. The CDR3 length is 13 residues. Germline V gene sequence: CDR1 MNHEY, CDR2 SMNVEV (reference sequence). CDR3 bases: TGTGCCAGCAGTTTAATACAGGCCGGGACCCAGTACTTC. Translating it yields CASSLIQAGTQYF.

In its sample, this clonotype was seen a few times. The CDR3 region is CASSVRGTANQPQHF. The CDR3 bases are TGTGCCAGCAGCGTGCGAGGGACGGCCAATCAGCCCCAGCATTTT. The chain has TRBV5-6 and TRBJ1-5, with D perhaps TRBD1 (5 bases). Germline loops: CDR1 SGHDT, CDR2 YYEEEE. CDR3 length equals 15 residues. V was cut by 4 bases and J by 3 bases, with 14 bases left in between.

This sequence joins TRBV14 and TRBJ2-2; D is possibly TRBD2 (6 bases). The V and J ends lost 4 bases and 7 bases respectively, with 25 bases between them. The CDR3 is 18 residues long. Germline-derived CDR1 and CDR2 are SGHDN and FVKESK. CDR3 protein: CASSLRRGTLSSNGELFF. In DNA, the CDR3 is TGTGCCAGCAGCCTTAGGCGCGGGACCTTGAGTTCTAACGGGGAGCTGTTTTTT.

Remarks on this clonotype: A much bigger clone sits one base away, suggesting this may be a read error. The chain uses TRBV18 and TRBJ2-1; TRBD2 aligns across 7 bases. CDR1 is KGHSH, CDR2 LQKENI, per germline. The CDR3 extends over 14 amino acids. V lost 6 bases to trimming and J lost 10 bases; unmatched junction nucleotides: 12. CDR3 sequence (DNA): TGTGCCAGCTCGCCTAGCGGATACTCCTACGAGCAGTTCTTC. This encodes CASSPSGYSYEQFF.

This clonotype was seen a handful of times. The V and J genes are TRBV20-1 and TRBJ1-5; 11 bases align to TRBD1. CDR3 length: 15 residues. V lost 0 bases to trimming and J lost 6 bases; unmatched junction nucleotides: 4. CDR1 and CDR2 from the germline V gene are DFQATT and SNEGSKA (reference sequence). DNA for the CDR3: TGCAGTGCTAGAGAGGACAGGGGGCTTGGTCAGCCCCAGCATTTT. It translates to CSAREDRGLGQPQHF.

This clonotype was seen a handful of times. The chain couples TRBV7-3 to TRBJ1-5; D not resolved. V shed 5 bases and J shed 6 bases, with 20 bases lying between them. The CDR3 consists of 16 residues. The V gene's germline CDR1 is SGHTA and CDR2 FQGTGA. The CDR3 DNA reads TGTGCCAGCAGCCTCATTCTGGGGAGAGCCGGTCAGCCCCAGCATTTT. Its translation is CASSLILGRAGQPQHF.

The rearrangement links TRBV29-1 to TRBJ2-4; possible D gene TRBD2, 6 bases. This CDR3 comprises 14 residues. Trimming pared 3 bases from V and 0 bases from J, leaving 9 bases between. In germline, CDR1 is SQVTM, CDR2 ANQGSEA. The CDR3: CSVEEGRAKNIQYF. The CDR3 nucleotides read TGCAGCGTTGAGGAGGGTAGAGCCAAAAACATTCAGTACTTC.

This clonotype was counted ten times or more. The rearrangement uses TRBV18 and TRBJ2-7; 12 positions match TRBD2. Germline V lookup: CDR1 KGHSH, CDR2 LQKENI. Trimming removed 3 bases from V and 0 bases from J; junction bases left unmatched: 3. The CDR3 spans 16 residues. The CDR3 spells CASSPLAGGLSYEQYF. The CDR3 DNA follows: TGTGCCAGCTCACCGCTAGCGGGAGGGCTCTCCTACGAGCAGTACTTC.

The chain joins TRBV5-5 to TRBJ2-2; D is unclear. The germline V gene has CDR1 SGHKS and CDR2 YYEKEE (reference sequence). V gave up 3 bases and J gave up 5 bases, with 14 bases separating them. This CDR3 has 15 residues. The CDR3 DNA reads as TGTGCCAGCAGCTGGGCCAGCTTCCAGACCGGGGAGCTGTTTTTT. Its translation is CASSWASFQTGELFF.

This clonotype occurred once. J is TRBJ2-1 and V is TRBV20-1; D is unclear. Per the germline V gene, CDR1 is DFQATT and CDR2 is SNEGSKA (reference sequence). The V and J ends lost 1 base and 9 bases respectively, with 7 bases between them. The CDR3 runs to 11 residues. The CDR3 loop is CSARGVSEQFF. CDR3 coding DNA: TGCAGTGCTAGAGGGGTTTCTGAGCAGTTCTTC.

In its sample, this clonotype was seen a few times. This chain uses TRBV2 with TRBJ2-4; D may be TRBD1 (5 bases). This CDR3 spans 13 amino acids. Trimming shortened V by 6 bases and J by 6 bases, and 12 bases separated the two germline ends. Germline V gene lookup returns CDR1 SNHLY and CDR2 FYNNEI. In DNA, the CDR3 is TGTGCCAGCAGAGCCCAGGGTATAAACATTCAGTACTTC. It specifies CASRAQGINIQYF.

The rearrangement uses TRBV12-3 or TRBV12-4 and TRBJ2-4; unclear D gene. V was pared by 5 bases and J by 1 base, with 12 bases between. This CDR3 comprises 15 residues. Here the CDR3 reads CASSLTPGAKNIQYF. The CDR3 DNA reads TGTGCCAGCAGTCTGACTCCTGGGGCCAAAAACATTCAGTACTTC.

This clonotype has a single count. A much larger clone differs from this one at a single base, so this may be a read error. The V and J genes are TRBV20-1 and TRBJ1-1; possibly TRBD1 for D (5 bases). Germline lookup yields CDR1 DFQATT and CDR2 SNEGSKA (reference sequence). V lost 8 bases and J 3 bases, leaving 22 bases between the germline ends. The CDR3 loop spans 15 amino acids. CDR3 nucleotides: TGCAGTACTCTACGAGCCGGGACCCAGGACACTGAAGCTTTCTTT. This codes for CSTLRAGTQDTEAFF.